This T cell receptor (beta chain) came from a study of T cells in localized non-small cell lung cancer. Study conclusions and caveats: Researchers found a median approximately 50 of the top 100 tumor clones in adjacent lung.

Clones were read by immunoSEQ multiplex PCR, and TCRdb kept only the in-frame ones, dropping some. Among 27,000 or so clones listed, 82% were seen once. Concerning this clone: Its antigen remains unknown.

Germline V CDR1 and CDR2: ENHRY, SYGVKD. CDR3 size: 16 residues. V lost 3 bases, J lost 1 base, and 15 bases lay in between. The sequenced sample was peripheral blood, obtained before any cancer treatment. The chain has TRBV10-3 and TRBJ2-5, with D perhaps assigned TRBD1 or TRBD2 (6 bases each). This receptor was taken from a woman aged 35-70 years with stage I lung adenocarcinoma. The CDR3 sequence is CAISDPRRGSQETQYF. The CDR3 coding sequence is TGTGCCATCAGTGACCCGAGGAGGGGGAGCCAAGAGACCCAGTACTTC.